Listed here is a single T cell receptor (beta chain). This sample is drawn from a study of blood T cell repertoires in COVID-19. As for the study in general: The United States, Italy and Spain supplied acute and convalescent COVID-19 samples. T cells, B-cell-depleted T cells, or PBMCs provided the cDNA or gDNA that served as material.

This CDR3 spans 17 amino acids. Germline CDR1 is MGHDK and CDR2 is SYGVNS. The V gene end was trimmed by 4 bases and the J gene end by 2 bases; junction bases not matched to a gene: 10. In the study's own analysis: Estimation of nucleated cell counts relied on the amplification of reference gene primers. Here immunoSEQ multiplex PCR was the method, and the copy in TCRdb shows in-frame clones only, minus some. From that table come the V and J calls and clone size; the DNA was used to work out D and trimming. The sample carries 120,000 or so clones, about 88% recorded once. The genes are TRBV25-1 and TRBJ1-1; 10 nucleotides match TRBD1. Material for sequencing was peripheral blood. The clonotype comes from a man between 60 and 75 years old with COVID-19, enrolled during active disease. Written as DNA, the CDR3 is TGTGCCAGCAGTGTATACGGGACAGGGGCGAGAAACACTGAAGCTTTCTTT. It yields the protein CASSVYGTGARNTEAFF.